The source of this T cell receptor beta chain is a study of blood T cell repertoires in COVID-19. TCRdb's table, derived via immunoSEQ multiplex PCR, lists solely in-frame clones and lacks some. The sample has about 46,000 clones; 80% to 90% are singletons. Looked up from germline, CDR1 is SGHVS and CDR2 is FQNEAQ. V trimming: 5 bases; J trimming: 6 bases; junction bases outside the gene matches: 9. CDR3 size: 16 residues. The sequencing input was peripheral blood. The rearrangement links TRBV7-8 to TRBJ2-1; 11 bases fit TRBD1. This TCR derives from a human donor in a cohort sampled during active COVID-19. CDR3 sequence reads: CASSPDSGTGGNEQFF. CDR3 bases: TGTGCCAGCAGCCCAGACTCCGGGACAGGGGGCAATGAGCAGTTCTTC.